A single sample is the source of the 8 T cell receptor beta chains below, sequenced in a study of T cell responses to AZD1222 COVID-19 vaccine. Sequencing used immunoSEQ multiplex PCR; TCRdb keeps in-frame clones, though not all of them. Of 150,000 to 200,000 clones listed, approximately 93% are singletons. The specimen comprised peripheral blood, sampled on day 0 of AZD1222 vaccination. The receptors derive from an adult in good health.

This clone was picked up one time. The V call is TRBV5-8, the J call TRBJ1-5, with D unresolved. The CDR3 totals 13 residues. The germline V gene has CDR1 SGHTS and CDR2 YDEGEE. V was clipped by 3 bases and J by 4 bases, with 8 bases between them. This CDR3 reads CASSSDGNQPQHF. CDR3 nucleotides: TGTGCCAGCAGCTCGGACGGGAATCAGCCCCAGCATTTT.

The rearrangement links TRBV19 to TRBJ1-3, with TRBD1 matching over 7 bases. The V segment lost 5 bases and the J segment 7 bases; nucleotides outside the gene matches: 14. This CDR3 comprises 16 residues. Germline V gives CDR1 LNHDA, CDR2 SQIVND (reference sequence). CDR3 sequence reads: CASSVRDSPRGNTIYF. In DNA form, the CDR3 reads TGTGCCAGTAGTGTCCGGGACAGCCCAAGAGGGAACACCATATATTTT.

This sequence joins TRBV10-1 and TRBJ2-7; D unresolved. The CDR3 loop spans 14 amino acids. Trimming took off 2 bases at V and 2 bases at J, with 10 bases between the two ends. Germline lookup yields CDR1 WNHNN and CDR2 SYGVQD (reference sequence). Written as DNA, the CDR3 is TGCGCCAGCAGTGAGAACGTTGGAACCTACGAGCAGTACTTC. Translated, it gives CASSENVGTYEQYF.

This sequence joins TRBV12-3 or TRBV12-4 and TRBJ1-1; no clear D gene. V dropped 3 bases and J dropped 7 bases, with 9 bases sitting between them. There are 12 residues in the CDR3. The CDR3 DNA reads TGTGCCAGCAGTTTTTTACAGATTGAAGCTTTCTTT. Translated, it gives CASSFLQIEAFF.

This rearrangement joins TRBV7-2 to TRBJ1-2; TRBD1 matches 7 bases. With 5 bases clipped from V and 3 bases from J, the junction kept 6 bases outside the gene matches. The CDR3 length is 14 residues. The V gene's germline CDR1 is SGHTA and CDR2 FQGNSA. CDR3 coding DNA: TGTGCCAGCAGCCCCCAAACAGGGGACTATGGCTACACCTTC. Amino acid sequence: CASSPQTGDYGYTF.

This chain links TRBV2 with TRBJ2-1; 11 positions agree with TRBD2. CDR3 length: 15 amino acids. CDR1 and CDR2 (germline): SNHLY, FYNNEI. The V and J ends lost 2 bases and 9 bases, in that order; junction bases with no gene match: 6. CDR3 in DNA: TGTGCCAGCAGTGAACTACTAGCGGGGGTGAGTGAGCAGTTCTTC. This codes for CASSELLAGVSEQFF.

The count of this clone is one. The V call is TRBV6-5, the J call TRBJ1-1, with D tentatively TRBD1 (6 bases). Trimming stripped 6 bases from V and 0 bases from J, with 8 bases between. CDR3 length: 13 residues. Germline V gives CDR1 MNHEY, CDR2 SVGAGI. The CDR3: CASRGGMNTEAFF. Written as DNA, the CDR3 is TGTGCCAGCAGAGGGGGGATGAACACTGAAGCTTTCTTT.

The V call is TRBV4-2, the J call TRBJ2-3, with 8 bases aligning to TRBD2. V shed 0 bases, J shed 3 bases, and the junction held 5 bases outside the gene matches. Germline CDR1 LGHNA, CDR2 YNFKEQ. The CDR3 contains 16 residues. The CDR3 DNA reads TGTGCCAGCAGCCAAGAGAACAGCGGGAGTACAGATACGCAGTATTTT. It is translated as CASSQENSGSTDTQYF.